This T cell receptor (beta chain) was identified during a study of Ad26.COV2.S vaccination and SARS-CoV-2 variants. Turning to the study itself: The vaccine Ad26.COV2.S was put into the muscle once, or twice with 56 days between.

Some clones are missing from TCRdb's copy, which holds only in-frame ones; the method was immunoSEQ multiplex PCR. In the table there are a few hundred thousand clones, about nine tenths of which are singletons. The table lists this clone with a few counts. The treatment denotes: around 19 received Ad26.COV2.S at low or high dose, single or two shots; 5 received placebo; per-sample allocation not given. Material that was analyzed had been drawn on day 63 after the first vaccine or placebo injection. The shot given was an Ad26 vector that makes Wuhan-strain SARS-CoV-2 spike. The germline gives CDR1 LGHDT, CDR2 YNNKEL (reference sequence). V was clipped by 5 bases and J by 0 bases, with 5 bases between them. The CDR3 covers 13 residues.

This material consisted of peripheral blood, taken in a trial of Ad26.COV2.S vaccine versus placebo. The TCR comes from a person between 18 and 60 years old who received the Ad26.COV2.S COVID-19 vaccine or a placebo. J is TRBJ1-5 and V is TRBV3-1 (or the pseudogene TRBV3-2); D not resolved. The DNA of the CDR3 is TGTGCCAGCAGCGACACTAGCAATCAGCCCCAGCATTTT. Its translation: CASSDTSNQPQHF.